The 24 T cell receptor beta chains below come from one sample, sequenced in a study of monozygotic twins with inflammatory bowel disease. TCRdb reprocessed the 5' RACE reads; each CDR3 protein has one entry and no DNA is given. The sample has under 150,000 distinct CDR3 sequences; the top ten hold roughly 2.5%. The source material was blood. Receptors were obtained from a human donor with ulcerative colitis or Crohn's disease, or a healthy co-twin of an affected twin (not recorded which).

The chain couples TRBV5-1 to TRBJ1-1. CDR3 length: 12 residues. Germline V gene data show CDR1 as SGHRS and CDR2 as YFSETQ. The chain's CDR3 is CASSQSNTEAFF.

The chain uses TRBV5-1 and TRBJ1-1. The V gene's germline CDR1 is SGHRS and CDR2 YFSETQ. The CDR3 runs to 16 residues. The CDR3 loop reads CASSFWPQGGNTEAFF. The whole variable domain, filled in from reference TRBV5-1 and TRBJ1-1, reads KAGVTQTPRYLIKTRGQQVTLSCSPISGHRSVSWYQQTPGQGLQFLFEYFSETQRNKGNFPGRFSGRQFSNSRSEMNVSTLELGDSALYLCASSFWPQGGNTEAFFGQGTRLTVV.

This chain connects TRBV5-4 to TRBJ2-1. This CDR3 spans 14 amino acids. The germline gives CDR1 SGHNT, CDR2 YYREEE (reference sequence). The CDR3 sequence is CASSLYAGDNEQFF. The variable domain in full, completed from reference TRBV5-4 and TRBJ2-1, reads ETGVTQSPTHLIKTRGQQVTLRCSSQSGHNTVSWYQQALGQGPQFIFQYYREEENGRGNFPPRFSGLQFPNYSSELNVNALELDDSALYLCASSLYAGDNEQFFGPGTRLTVL.

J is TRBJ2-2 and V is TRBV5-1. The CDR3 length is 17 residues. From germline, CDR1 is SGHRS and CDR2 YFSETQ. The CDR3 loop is CASSLESVTQGTGELFF.

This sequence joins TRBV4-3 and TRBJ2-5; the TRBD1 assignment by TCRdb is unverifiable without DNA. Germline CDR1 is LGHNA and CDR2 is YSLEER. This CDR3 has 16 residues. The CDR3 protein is CASSQGWEGALATQYF.

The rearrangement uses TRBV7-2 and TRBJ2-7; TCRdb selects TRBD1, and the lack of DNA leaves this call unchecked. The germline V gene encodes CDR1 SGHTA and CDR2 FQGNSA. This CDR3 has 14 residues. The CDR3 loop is CASSLGRELGEQYF. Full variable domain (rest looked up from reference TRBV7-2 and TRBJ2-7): GAGVSQSPSNKVTEKGKDVELRCDPISGHTALYWYRQSLGQGLEFLIYFQGNSAPDKSGLPSDRFSAERTGGSVSTLTIQRTQQEDSAVYLCASSLGRELGEQYFGPGTRLTVT.

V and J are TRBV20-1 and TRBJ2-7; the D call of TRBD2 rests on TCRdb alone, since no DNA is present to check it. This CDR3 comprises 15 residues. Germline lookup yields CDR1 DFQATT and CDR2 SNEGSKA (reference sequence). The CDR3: CSARDSPGLGYEQYF.

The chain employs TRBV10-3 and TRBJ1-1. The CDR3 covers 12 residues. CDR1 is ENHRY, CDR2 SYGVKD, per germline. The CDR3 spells CAISGDGSEAFF.

The chain's CDR3 is CSARDRVYSGNTIYF. The chain couples TRBV20-1 to TRBJ1-3; with no DNA, the TCRdb D assignment of TRBD1 cannot be verified. This CDR3 region has 15 residues. CDR1 and CDR2 (germline): DFQATT, SNEGSKA (reference sequence).

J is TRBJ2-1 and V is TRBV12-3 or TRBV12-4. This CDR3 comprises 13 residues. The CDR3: CASSLSGMHEQFF.

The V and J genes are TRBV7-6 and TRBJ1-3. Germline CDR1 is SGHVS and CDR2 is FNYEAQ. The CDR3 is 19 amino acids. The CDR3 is CASSFYPTAGGSGGNTIYF.

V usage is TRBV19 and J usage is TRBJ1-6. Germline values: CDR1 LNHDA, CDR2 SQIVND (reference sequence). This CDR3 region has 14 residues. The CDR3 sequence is CASKRDRFNSPLHF.

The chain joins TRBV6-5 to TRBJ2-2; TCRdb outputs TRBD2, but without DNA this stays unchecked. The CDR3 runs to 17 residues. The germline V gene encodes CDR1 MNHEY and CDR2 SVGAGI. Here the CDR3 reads CASSSYLAGGGTGELFF.

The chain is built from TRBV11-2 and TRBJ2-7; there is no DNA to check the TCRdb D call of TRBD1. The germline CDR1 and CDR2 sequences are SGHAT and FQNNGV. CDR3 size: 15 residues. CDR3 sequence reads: CASTNRDRGPYEQYF. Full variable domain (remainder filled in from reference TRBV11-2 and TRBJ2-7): EAGVAQSPRYKIIEKRQSVAFWCNPISGHATLYWYQQILGQGPKLLIQFQNNGVVDDSQLPKDRFSAERLKGVDSTLKIQPAKLEDSAVYLCASTNRDRGPYEQYFGPGTRLTVT.

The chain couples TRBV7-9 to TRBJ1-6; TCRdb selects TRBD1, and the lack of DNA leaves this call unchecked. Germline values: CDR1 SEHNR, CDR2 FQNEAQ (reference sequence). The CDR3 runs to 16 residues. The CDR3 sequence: CASSRTGQGQNSPLHF.

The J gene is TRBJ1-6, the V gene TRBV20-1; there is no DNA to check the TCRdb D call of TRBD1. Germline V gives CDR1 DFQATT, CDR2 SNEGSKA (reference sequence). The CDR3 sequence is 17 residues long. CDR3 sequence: CSARTNYRGVYNSPLHF.

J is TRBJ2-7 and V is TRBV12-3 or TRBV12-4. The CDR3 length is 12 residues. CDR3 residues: CASNQRGYEQYF.

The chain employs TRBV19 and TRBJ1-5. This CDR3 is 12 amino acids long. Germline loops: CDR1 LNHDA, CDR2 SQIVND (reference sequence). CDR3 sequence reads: CASSIQYQPQHF.

CDR3 loop: CASTIRGLAGGRDTQYF. The chain combines TRBV12-3 or TRBV12-4 with TRBJ2-3; TCRdb outputs TRBD2, but without DNA this stays unchecked. The CDR3 has 17 amino acids.

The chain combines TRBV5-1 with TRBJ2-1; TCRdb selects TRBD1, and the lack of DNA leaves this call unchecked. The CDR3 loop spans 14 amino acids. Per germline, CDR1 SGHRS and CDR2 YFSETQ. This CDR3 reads CASSVQGGGNEQFF.

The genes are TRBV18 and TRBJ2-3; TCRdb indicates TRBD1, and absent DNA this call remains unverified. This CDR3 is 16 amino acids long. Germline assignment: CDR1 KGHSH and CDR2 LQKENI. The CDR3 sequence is CASSPPAQGFADTQYF.

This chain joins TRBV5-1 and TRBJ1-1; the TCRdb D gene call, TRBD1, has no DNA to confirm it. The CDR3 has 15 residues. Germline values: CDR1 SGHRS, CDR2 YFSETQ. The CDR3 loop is CASRERGQGDTEAFF.

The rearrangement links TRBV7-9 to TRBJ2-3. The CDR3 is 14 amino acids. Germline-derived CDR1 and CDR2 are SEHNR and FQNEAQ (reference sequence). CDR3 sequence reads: CASRRTSSTDTQYF.

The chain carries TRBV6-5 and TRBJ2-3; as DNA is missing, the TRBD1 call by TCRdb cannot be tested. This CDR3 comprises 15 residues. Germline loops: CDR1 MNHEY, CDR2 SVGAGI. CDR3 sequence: CASSYEGQHTDTQYF.